A single sample gave rise to the 31 T cell receptor beta chains below, sequenced in a study of glioma-infiltrating T cells after dendritic cell vaccination. This table comes from immunoSEQ multiplex PCR, and its TCRdb copy is limited to in-frame clones, with some not included. This sample has 65,000 or so clones; around nine tenths occur once, and the top ten carry about 9.9%. The time point is: after dendritic cell vaccination, including at tumor progression/relapse. The source material was blood, sampled after dendritic cell vaccination. The source is a human donor with glioblastoma.

The J gene is TRBJ2-7, the V gene TRBV4-3, with 7 bases fitting TRBD2. Per the germline V gene, CDR1 is LGHNA and CDR2 is YSLEER. This CDR3 comprises 15 residues. V shed 0 bases, J shed 0 bases, and the junction held 2 bases outside the gene matches. CDR3 amino acids: CASSQDLAVSYEQYF. Written as DNA, the CDR3 is TGCGCCAGCAGCCAAGATCTAGCGGTCTCCTACGAGCAGTACTTC.

V and J are TRBV6-1 and TRBJ2-3, with TRBD1 matching 10 bases. The CDR3 length is 15 residues. Germline V gives CDR1 MNHNS, CDR2 SASEGT. V trimming: 4 bases; J trimming: 4 bases; junction bases outside the gene matches: 5. In DNA form, the CDR3 reads TGTGCCAGCAGTGTAACCGGGACAGGGGCAGATACGCAGTATTTT. It yields the protein CASSVTGTGADTQYF.

Worth noting for this clone: The sample has other DNA sequences that encode this CDR3 too. The V and J genes are TRBV7-2 and TRBJ2-3, with 14 bases matching TRBD2. CDR3 length: 15 amino acids. Germline V CDR1 and CDR2: SGHTA, FQGNSA. After removal of 5 bases from V and 6 bases from J, the junction contained 4 bases not matched to a gene. CDR3 sequence reads: CASSPGLAGGDTQYF. The CDR3 region has the DNA TGTGCCAGCAGCCCAGGACTAGCGGGGGGCGATACGCAGTATTTT.

This clone appeared a few times. The CDR3 DNA is TGTGCCAGCAGTTACTCGAGGGTCACTAATGAAAAACTGTTTTTT. This codes for CASSYSRVTNEKLFF. The genes are TRBV6-6 and TRBJ1-4, with D uncertain. This CDR3 has 15 amino acids. The ends were cut back, 0 bases at V and 2 bases at J, with 7 bases in the middle. From germline, CDR1 is MNHNY and CDR2 SVGAGI (reference sequence).

The chain couples TRBV30 to TRBJ2-5; TRBD1 matches 7 bases. Per the germline V gene, CDR1 is GTSNPN and CDR2 is SVGIG (reference sequence). The V and J ends lost 4 bases and 3 bases, in that order; junction bases with no gene match: 8. The CDR3 sequence is 14 residues long. CDR3 in amino acids: CAWKGRGREETQYF. In DNA, the CDR3 is TGTGCCTGGAAGGGTAGGGGGCGGGAAGAGACCCAGTACTTC.

The CDR3 region is CASSLRTGGMNTEAFF. The CDR3, as DNA: TGTGCCAGCAGTCTGAGGACAGGGGGCATGAACACTGAAGCTTTCTTT. This chain links TRBV27 with TRBJ1-1; 11 nucleotides align to TRBD1. Trimming at V came to 5 bases and at J to 0 bases, leaving 5 bases not matched to a gene. There are 16 residues in the CDR3. CDR1 MNHEY and CDR2 SMNVEV come from the germline V gene (reference sequence).

CDR3 in amino acids: CASSKKGAEAFF. The DNA for the CDR3 is TGTGCCAGTAGTAAAAAGGGGGCTGAAGCTTTCTTT. J is TRBJ1-1 and V is TRBV19, with D maybe TRBD1 (6 bases). The CDR3 extends over 12 amino acids. The germline V gene encodes CDR1 LNHDA and CDR2 SQIVND (reference sequence). The germline V and J ends were trimmed by 4 bases and 6 bases, with 9 bases remaining between them. The variable domain in full, with the rest retrieved from reference TRBV19 and TRBJ1-1, is DGGITQSPKYLFRKEGQNVTLSCEQNLNHDAMYWYRQDPGQGLRLIYYSQIVNDFQKGDIAEGYSVSREKKESFPLTVTSAQKNPTAFYLCASSKKGAEAFFGQGTRLTVV.

This clone was counted only a few times. This chain joins TRBV28 and TRBJ1-4; tentatively, D is TRBD1 (5 bases). CDR3 length: 14 amino acids. Germline loops: CDR1 MDHEN, CDR2 SYDVKM. Trimming pared 3 bases from V and 8 bases from J, leaving 13 bases between. The CDR3 coding sequence is TGTGCCAGCAGTTTCCAGGGACTAGGAGAAAAACTGTTTTTT. Protein: CASSFQGLGEKLFF.

The chain links TRBV2 to TRBJ2-4, with a weak D call TRBD2 (6 bases). The V end lost 3 bases, the J end lost 5 bases, and 8 bases lay between the germline ends. This CDR3 is 13 amino acids long. In germline, CDR1 is SNHLY, CDR2 FYNNEI. The chain's CDR3 is CASSEGGENIQYF. DNA for the CDR3: TGTGCCAGCAGTGAGGGCGGGGAAAACATTCAGTACTTC.

The chain is built from TRBV10-3 and TRBJ1-2; D possibly corresponds to TRBD1 (6 bases). Germline V lookup: CDR1 ENHRY, CDR2 SYGVKD. Trimming removed 7 bases from V and 3 bases from J, with 9 bases in between. CDR3 length: 12 residues. CDR3 nucleotides: TGTGCCATCAACAAGGGGGACTATGGCTACACCTTC. It yields the protein CAINKGDYGYTF.

The chain employs TRBV5-1 and TRBJ2-7; 8 nucleotides line up with TRBD1. This CDR3 contains 14 residues. V lost 3 bases, J lost 5 bases, and 7 bases stayed unmatched. Germline V gene sequence: CDR1 SGHRS, CDR2 YFSETQ. CDR3 protein: CASSSGTGIDEQYF. The DNA of the CDR3 is TGCGCCAGCAGCTCCGGGACAGGAATAGACGAGCAGTACTTC.

The chain combines TRBV5-8 with TRBJ2-7; 11 nucleotides agree with TRBD2. With 4 bases clipped from V and 2 bases from J, the junction kept 5 bases outside the gene matches. Per the germline V gene, CDR1 is SGHTS and CDR2 is YDEGEE. This CDR3 has 15 residues. DNA for the CDR3: TGTGCCAGCAGCCCTGGACTAGCGGGCACCTACGAGCAGTACTTC. It specifies CASSPGLAGTYEQYF.

The chain employs TRBV5-1 and TRBJ1-2; 7 bases match TRBD1. The CDR3 is made up of 15 amino acids. The V segment lost 4 bases and the J segment 8 bases; nucleotides outside the gene matches: 14. In germline, CDR1 is SGHRS, CDR2 YFSETQ. This CDR3 reads CASSPDRILDRGYTF. Written as DNA, the CDR3 is TGCGCCAGCAGCCCGGACAGGATCCTGGATCGCGGCTACACCTTC.

This clone showed up just a few times. The chain recombines TRBV11-2 with TRBJ2-5; tentatively, D is TRBD1 (6 bases). This CDR3 is built from 16 residues. Deletions cut 5 bases from V and 5 bases from J, with 21 bases between. Looked up from germline, CDR1 is SGHAT and CDR2 is FQNNGV. The CDR3 DNA is TGTGCCAGCAGCGCTACATCAGGGGTATGGTCGGAGACCCAGTACTTC. Its protein product is CASSATSGVWSETQYF.

The chain couples TRBV19 to TRBJ1-2; D is unresolved. This CDR3 is built from 13 residues. Trimming cost V 2 bases and J 5 bases, with 9 bases left between them. Germline values: CDR1 LNHDA, CDR2 SQIVND (reference sequence). CDR3 loop: CASSILGTYGYTF. Written as DNA, the CDR3 is TGTGCCAGTAGTATACTCGGTACTTATGGCTACACCTTC.

The V and J genes are TRBV4-2 and TRBJ2-2; TRBD2 aligns across 7 bases. Germline V gene sequence: CDR1 LGHNA, CDR2 YNFKEQ. The J segment lost 2 bases and the V segment lost 2 bases, leaving 11 bases of the junction unmatched. The CDR3 sequence is 18 residues long. The CDR3 DNA follows: TGTGCCAGCAGCCAAAAAGTTGCGGGGGACTCAAACACCGGGGAGCTGTTTTTT. It encodes CASSQKVAGDSNTGELFF.

The V gene is TRBV2, the J gene TRBJ1-1, with TRBD1 as a possible D gene (5 bases). The CDR3 consists of 16 residues. The germline V and J ends were trimmed by 0 bases and 0 bases, with 11 bases remaining between them. Germline V gives CDR1 SNHLY, CDR2 FYNNEI. DNA of the CDR3: TGTGCCAGCAGTGAAGCGAAGACAGCCCTGAACACTGAAGCTTTCTTT. Its protein is CASSEAKTALNTEAFF.

This clone was recorded once. The gene calls are TRBV6-1 and TRBJ1-1; 7 nucleotides line up with TRBD1. Germline V gene sequence: CDR1 MNHNS, CDR2 SASEGT. This CDR3 is built from 15 residues. J gave up 6 bases and V 6 bases, and 13 bases lay outside the gene matches. The CDR3 loop reads CASSPQRQGGPEAFF. The DNA of the CDR3 is TGTGCCAGCAGCCCACAGCGACAGGGAGGCCCTGAAGCTTTCTTT.

This chain joins TRBV19 and TRBJ2-7; 7 nucleotides agree with TRBD1. CDR3 length: 13 amino acids. V shed 9 bases, J shed 3 bases, and the junction held 8 bases outside the gene matches. Germline loops: CDR1 LNHDA, CDR2 SQIVND (reference sequence). CDR3 loop: CARTGTVIYEQYF. CDR3 DNA: TGTGCCAGGACCGGGACAGTGATCTACGAGCAGTACTTC.

The count of this clone is one. CDR3 sequence: CARSLVRDSHTGELFF. CDR3 in DNA: TGTGCCAGAAGCTTGGTCAGGGACTCCCACACCGGGGAGCTGTTTTTT. The V call is TRBV5-3, the J call TRBJ2-2, with D tentatively TRBD2 (6 bases). TRBV5-3 is placed among ORFs of uncertain function. V was cut by 0 bases and J by 3 bases, with 12 bases left in between. The CDR3 loop spans 16 amino acids.

The chain couples TRBV19 to TRBJ1-1, with TRBD1 identical over 7 bases. The germline V gene has CDR1 LNHDA and CDR2 SQIVND (reference sequence). CDR3 size: 15 residues. Trimming cost V 4 bases and J 2 bases; bases outside gene matches: 7. CDR3 sequence (DNA): TGTGCCAGTAGTACGTTACAGGGGACCAACACTGAAGCTTTCTTT. It is translated as CASSTLQGTNTEAFF.

This chain joins TRBV7-2 and TRBJ2-7; 10 bases are a match to TRBD1. In germline, CDR1 is SGHTA, CDR2 FQGNSA. V lost 4 bases and J lost 4; bases outside the gene matches: 7. This CDR3 is built from 15 residues. Here the CDR3 reads CASSWGQGISYEQYF. CDR3 in DNA: TGTGCCAGCAGCTGGGGACAGGGGATAAGTTACGAGCAGTACTTC.

CDR3 region: CASSLGQGSNEQFF. In DNA form, the CDR3 reads TGTGCCAGCAGTCTCGGACAGGGGTCCAATGAGCAGTTCTTC. V is TRBV27 and J is TRBJ2-1, with 9 bases aligning to TRBD1. Germline lookup yields CDR1 MNHEY and CDR2 SMNVEV (reference sequence). The CDR3 is 14 residues long. Trimming at V came to 5 bases and at J to 6 bases, leaving 5 bases not matched to a gene.

This chain links TRBV11-2 with TRBJ2-1; the match to TRBD2 covers 10 bases. The V segment lost 8 bases and the J segment 0 bases; nucleotides outside the gene matches: 10. In germline, CDR1 is SGHAT, CDR2 FQNNGV. The CDR3 loop spans 17 amino acids. CDR3 loop: CASSGWTSGSSYNEQFF. The CDR3 bases are TGTGCCAGCTCCGGCTGGACTAGCGGTAGCTCCTACAATGAGCAGTTCTTC.

The chain joins TRBV7-9 to TRBJ2-7; 8 nucleotides match TRBD2. The junction had 8 bases not matched to a gene; V was cut back by 4 bases and J by 6 bases. Germline values: CDR1 SEHNR, CDR2 FQNEAQ (reference sequence). The CDR3 length is 14 residues. CDR3 in DNA: TGTGCCAGCAGCTCCGCGGGGGGACTTCTCGAGCAGTACTTC. It translates to CASSSAGGLLEQYF.

This chain connects TRBV5-5 to TRBJ2-2; D is possibly TRBD2 (5 bases). This CDR3 region has 16 residues. Germline CDR1 is SGHKS and CDR2 is YYEKEE (reference sequence). The V gene lost 2 bases and the J gene lost 2 bases, with 13 bases spanning the gap. For the CDR3, the DNA is TGTGCCAGCAGCTTTATAGCGACTGGCAACACCGGGGAGCTGTTTTTT. Residues: CASSFIATGNTGELFF.

Only a few counts were recorded for this clone. The chain carries TRBV11-2 and TRBJ1-6; the D is unclear. Per germline, CDR1 SGHAT and CDR2 FQNNGV. This CDR3 comprises 14 residues. Trimming shortened V by 5 bases and J by 10 bases, and 15 bases separated the two germline ends. The CDR3 is CASSARGSDSPLHF. As DNA, the CDR3 is TGTGCCAGCAGCGCAAGAGGATCCGACTCACCCCTCCACTTT.

The rearrangement links TRBV30 to TRBJ1-2; D may be TRBD1 (6 bases). V lost 2 bases to trimming and J lost 7 bases, with 17 bases between them. This CDR3 contains 14 residues. Germline-derived CDR1 and CDR2 are GTSNPN and SVGIG (reference sequence). The CDR3 here is CAWSSDTGLAGYTF. The CDR3 DNA follows: TGTGCCTGGAGTTCAGATACAGGGTTAGCTGGCTACACCTTC.

CDR3 sequence reads: CASSQQTNYGYTF. The DNA of the CDR3 is TGTGCCAGCAGCCAACAAACTAACTATGGCTACACCTTC. J is TRBJ1-2 and V is TRBV7-2, with unresolved D. This CDR3 has 13 amino acids. Germline V gives CDR1 SGHTA, CDR2 FQGNSA. V was pared by 5 bases and J by 0 bases, with 7 bases between.

The rearrangement links TRBV7-9 to TRBJ1-1; the D gene is possibly TRBD1 (6 bases). Germline lookup yields CDR1 SEHNR and CDR2 FQNEAQ (reference sequence). V shed 3 bases and J shed 6 bases, with 8 bases lying between them. This CDR3 has 12 residues. The CDR3 sequence is CASSLNRAEAFF. CDR3 coding DNA: TGTGCCAGCAGCTTGAACAGGGCTGAAGCTTTCTTT.

The rearrangement joins TRBV5-1 to TRBJ2-2; TRBD2 matches at 10 bases. This CDR3 has 17 amino acids. After removal of 3 bases from V and 2 bases from J, the junction contained 7 bases not matched to a gene. Germline lookup yields CDR1 SGHRS and CDR2 YFSETQ. CDR3 residues: CASSSIIAGGNTGELFF. CDR3 coding DNA: TGCGCCAGCAGCTCGATAATAGCGGGGGGAAACACCGGGGAGCTGTTTTTT.